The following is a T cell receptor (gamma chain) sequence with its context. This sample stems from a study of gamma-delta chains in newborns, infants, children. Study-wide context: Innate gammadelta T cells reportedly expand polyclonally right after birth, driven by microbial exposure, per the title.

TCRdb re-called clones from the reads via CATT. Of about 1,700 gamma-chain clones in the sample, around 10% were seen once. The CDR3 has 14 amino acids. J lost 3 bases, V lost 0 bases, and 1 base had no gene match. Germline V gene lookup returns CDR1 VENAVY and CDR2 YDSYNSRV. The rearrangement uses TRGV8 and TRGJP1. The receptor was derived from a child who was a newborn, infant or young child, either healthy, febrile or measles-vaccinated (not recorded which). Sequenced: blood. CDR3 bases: TGTGCCACCTGGGATAGGCCCACTGGTTGGTTCAAGATATTT. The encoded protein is CATWDRPTGWFKIF.